This T cell receptor beta chain is from a study of beta chain features in type 1 diabetes (dated by TCRdb to 2016 to 2019). Study-wide context: No differences in mean age, gender distribution, total cell number or subset yield were found between patients and healthy donors. A total of roughly 98,000,000 sorted cells were examined across all samples, and RNA yield correlated strongly with the number of cells per subset. In the study, TCRB repertoires of sorted circulating CD4+ T cell subsets from recently diagnosed type 1 diabetes patients were compared with those of matched healthy donors. Whereas all 28 donors provided naive and central memory subsets, regulatory and stem cell-like memory subsets were isolated from just 8 patients and roughly 8 healthy donors. General study outcomes and caveats: Because cDNA was sequenced instead of genomic DNA, activated cells with high expression could be over-represented, although the groups did not differ in activation or CD3 levels. In all four CD4+ subsets, TCRB CDR3 length was moderately but significantly shorter in type 1 diabetes patients. Because the HLA sub-analyses included only small numbers of individuals, any influence of HLA type on TCRB rearrangement was left unresolved. The naive, central memory and regulatory TCRB repertoires appeared to resemble one another more closely among patients than among healthy donors. At VDJ recombination sites, patients with type 1 diabetes made fewer insertions and deleted more nucleotides, a pattern implying thymic rearrangement abnormalities. PCR might favor shorter templates, but patient and control samples were amplified and corrected together, so any skew would affect both groups equally.

The sample holds a few counts of this clone. Which antigen it targets is not known. The sample holds no much larger clone one base away, and base qualities are not on file. Each donor gave one peripheral blood draw, about 110 mL on average, collected into heparinised tubes. A BD FACSAria II and a panel including CD45RO, CCR7, CD25, CD127, CD95 and CD27 were used to sort naive, central memory, regulatory and stem cell-like memory CD4+ T cells. All sorted populations exceeded 95% purity. PBMCs were isolated immediately by Lymphoprep density gradient centrifugation and stained directly without culture. So that batch effects would be minimized, each experiment stained and sorted samples in pairs, pairing one healthy donor with one patient. Reading the germline V gene gives CDR1 MDHEN and CDR2 SYDVKM. Trimming removed 5 bases from V and 0 bases from J, leaving 10 bases between the germline ends. The CDR3 measures 14 amino acids from cysteine to phenylalanine. The only DNA kept is the CDR3, 42 bases in frame from the first base.

The entire amount of isolated RNA was reverse transcribed using the High Capacity cDNA Reverse Transcription Kit, so the sequenced TCRB transcripts were expressed ones. Deep immunoSEQ sequencing was applied to naive, central memory and regulatory T cell samples, giving an average of around 3.4 million total reads per sample. Sorted cells were lysed in RLT buffer, and RNA was extracted using DNase-treated RNeasy Micro or Mini kits according to cell number. Each cell subset was processed on its own to prevent cross-contamination, while patient and healthy donor samples were processed together. The immunoSEQ multiplex PCR was used to amplify TCRB sequences from cDNA, generating 87-bp fragments that spanned the CDR3 region. Amplicons were sequenced on the Illumina HiSeq platform. Concerning the study's data processing: Synthetic template baselines were used to correct PCR bias computationally, reads within Hamming distance 2 were collapsed, and singletons that could not be merged were discarded. Reads were aligned against IMGT to assign V, D and J genes, CDR3 length and insertions or deletions at six rearrangement sites. Clonotype counts were normalized to sorted cell number within each subset before computing true diversity and Gini coefficients with the tcR R package. The overlap coefficient, calculated on TCRB nucleotide sequences, was used to measure repertoire sharing. As a proxy for the pre-selection repertoire, out-of-frame TCRB sequences from naive cells were analyzed. In its TCRdb copy, this immuneACCESS table keeps in-frame sequences only and misses some clones. Where compared with another copy, unresolved V genes explain less than half of these, and the others have no known cause. The D gene and trimming were derived from the DNA, and the V and J assignments and clone size from that table. For this sample the table gives 680,000 or so clones, of which roughly 13% were detected only once. The ten largest make up roughly 0.022% of the sample.

Sequences were obtained from naive CD4+ T cells from blood. Sample cell subset or site, as interpreted from the label and publication: true naive CD4+ T cells. The sequence is built from TRBV28 and TRBJ1-2; TRBD1 is a weak D gene call, 6 bases matching. This receptor was obtained from a man in his late teens or twenties with type 1 diabetes. Here the CDR3 is given as CASSAGTPNYGYTF. The DNA sequence is given as TGTGCCAGCAGTGCCGGGACACCTAACTATGGCTACACCTTC.